What follows are 25 T cell receptor beta chains derived from one specimen sequenced in a study of T cell changes during pregnancy in multiple sclerosis. TCRdb's copy holds only in-frame clones and misses some; the assay was immunoSEQ multiplex PCR. The sample yields 15,000 or so clones, around 97% seen once. This material consisted of peripheral blood, taken in the third trimester of pregnancy. The receptors were sampled from a female donor with multiple sclerosis, enrolled in a pregnancy study.

This sequence joins TRBV4-1 and TRBJ2-3; 10 bases agree with TRBD2. This CDR3 contains 17 residues. Germline V gene lookup returns CDR1 MGHRA and CDR2 YSYEKL. V dropped 5 bases and J dropped 2; count of bases not matched to a gene: 10. CDR3 DNA: TGCGCCAGCAGCGAAGCTAGCGGGGGCCTTCCCACAGATACGCAGTATTTT. Encoded protein: CASSEASGGLPTDTQYF.

V is TRBV7-3 and J is TRBJ1-1, with D tentatively TRBD1 (5 bases). V was shortened by 5 bases and J by 0 bases, with 13 bases between the two germline ends. Germline V CDR1 and CDR2: SGHTA, FQGTGA. The CDR3 is 15 amino acids. The CDR3 nucleotides read TGTGCCAGCAGCCCCCTAGGGGCCATGAACACTGAAGCTTTCTTT. Translated, it gives CASSPLGAMNTEAFF. The full variable domain, with the rest looked up from reference TRBV7-3 and TRBJ1-1, is GAGVSQTPSNKVTEKGKYVELRCDPISGHTALYWYRQSLGQGPEFLIYFQGTGAADDSGLPNDRFFAVRPEGSVSTLKIQRTERGDSAVYLCASSPLGAMNTEAFFGQGTRLTVV.

The J gene is TRBJ1-1, the V gene TRBV5-1, with 7 bases that match TRBD1. The V gene end was trimmed by 1 base and the J gene end by 3 bases; junction bases not matched to a gene: 6. The CDR3 sequence is 15 residues long. Per the germline V gene, CDR1 is SGHRS and CDR2 is YFSETQ. CDR3 DNA: TGCGCCAGCAGCTTGCAGGGACAGACTTACACTGAAGCTTTCTTT. Translation: CASSLQGQTYTEAFF.

The genes are TRBV28 and TRBJ1-2, with unresolved D. Germline lookup yields CDR1 MDHEN and CDR2 SYDVKM. The CDR3 spans 13 residues. Trimming stripped 5 bases from V and 8 bases from J, with 15 bases between. CDR3 DNA sequence: TGTGCCAGCAGTCTAGACGAACTGACGGGCTACACCTTC. Its translation: CASSLDELTGYTF.

The chain carries TRBV28 and TRBJ2-1, with TRBD1 identical over 9 bases. From germline, CDR1 is MDHEN and CDR2 SYDVKM. Trimming at V came to 4 bases and at J to 1 base, leaving 17 bases not matched to a gene. The CDR3 covers 20 residues. CDR3 in DNA: TGTGCCAGCAGTTCACCGGGACAGGGTATTTTTGGCTGGTCCTACAATGAGCAGTTCTTC. Protein product: CASSSPGQGIFGWSYNEQFF.

The chain combines TRBV5-1 with TRBJ2-3, with a tentative D call TRBD1 (5 bases). The CDR3 has 14 residues. V shed 2 bases and J shed 0 bases, with 7 bases lying between them. CDR1 SGHRS and CDR2 YFSETQ come from the germline V gene. The CDR3 DNA sequence: TGCGCCAGCAGCTTACAGGCTAGCACAGATACGCAGTATTTT. This translates into CASSLQASTDTQYF.

V and J are TRBV7-3 and TRBJ2-1; possibly TRBD2 for D (6 bases). This CDR3 has 17 residues. V was pared by 2 bases and J by 5 bases, with 19 bases between. Per germline, CDR1 SGHTA and CDR2 FQGTGA. CDR3 sequence reads: CASSLGLAAGLNNEQFF. The CDR3 DNA follows: TGTGCCAGCAGCTTAGGCCTCGCAGCGGGCCTAAACAATGAGCAGTTCTTC.

The chain combines TRBV6-6 with TRBJ1-1; D is possibly TRBD1 (6 bases). Trimming took off 0 bases at V and 4 bases at J, with 9 bases between the two ends. The length of the CDR3 is 14 residues. The germline V gene has CDR1 MNHNY and CDR2 SVGAGI (reference sequence). The DNA for the CDR3 is TGTGCCAGCAGTTACTCGCAGGGGATCACTGAAGCTTTCTTT. Amino acid sequence: CASSYSQGITEAFF.

V gene TRBV2 combines with J gene TRBJ1-3; 7 bases line up with TRBD1. The length of the CDR3 is 14 residues. V dropped 8 bases and J dropped 0; count of bases not matched to a gene: 4. Germline assignment: CDR1 SNHLY and CDR2 FYNNEI. The CDR3 DNA is TGTGCCAGCCACAGGGGATTCTCTGGAAACACCATATATTTT. The encoded protein is CASHRGFSGNTIYF. The whole variable domain, filled in from reference TRBV2 and TRBJ1-3, reads EPEVTQTPSHQVTQMGQEVILRCVPISNHLYFYWYRQILGQKVEFLVSFYNNEISEKSEIFDDQFSVERPDGSNFTLKIRSTKLEDSAMYFCASHRGFSGNTIYFGEGSWLTVV.

The rearrangement uses TRBV6-6 and TRBJ1-5; 7 bases line up with TRBD1. There are 15 residues in the CDR3. V dropped 2 bases and J dropped 5; count of bases not matched to a gene: 6. Germline assignment: CDR1 MNHNY and CDR2 SVGAGI (reference sequence). DNA for the CDR3: TGTGCCAGCAGTTACAACGAGGGGGCATATCAGCCCCAGCATTTT. This encodes CASSYNEGAYQPQHF.

This sequence joins TRBV19 and TRBJ2-7, with no clear D. This CDR3 is 13 amino acids long. Trimming pared 3 bases from V and 3 bases from J, leaving 9 bases between. CDR1 and CDR2 from the germline V gene are LNHDA and SQIVND (reference sequence). CDR3 coding DNA: TGTGCCAGTAGTATTAAACAGAGCTACGAGCAGTACTTC. Translation gives CASSIKQSYEQYF.

This rearrangement joins TRBV6-4 to TRBJ2-3, with unresolved D. Trimming shortened V by 6 bases and J by 0 bases, and 7 bases separated the two germline ends. CDR3 length: 13 amino acids. Germline-derived CDR1 and CDR2 are MRHNA and SNTAGT. CDR3 nucleotide sequence: TGTGCCAGCAGGGCATCTAGCACAGATACGCAGTATTTT. Amino acid sequence: CASRASSTDTQYF.

This chain connects TRBV14 to TRBJ2-7; the D is unclear. The CDR3 consists of 12 residues. The V end was cut by 1 base, the J end by 6 bases, with 7 bases between. The germline V gene encodes CDR1 SGHDN and CDR2 FVKESK. CDR3 sequence reads: CASSQGRLEQYF. In DNA, the CDR3 is TGTGCCAGCAGCCAAGGTCGTCTCGAGCAGTACTTC.

The count of this clone is one. This sequence joins TRBV5-1 and TRBJ2-5; 8 bases line up with TRBD2. V lost 2 bases and J lost 4; bases outside the gene matches: 1. This CDR3 has 13 amino acids. CDR1 is SGHRS, CDR2 YFSETQ, per germline. CDR3 region: CASSFAGGETQYF. The CDR3 DNA sequence: TGCGCCAGCAGCTTCGCGGGAGGAGAGACCCAGTACTTC.

The chain couples TRBV9 to TRBJ2-7; 11 bases are a match to TRBD2. Germline loops: CDR1 SGDLS, CDR2 YYNGEE. V lost 5 bases and J lost 4; bases outside the gene matches: 8. The CDR3 consists of 15 residues. The CDR3 protein is CASSGSGRVLYEQYF. In DNA form, the CDR3 reads TGTGCCAGCAGTGGTAGCGGGAGGGTTCTATACGAGCAGTACTTC.

The chain is built from TRBV4-1 and TRBJ2-1; D may be TRBD1 (5 bases). Between the trimmed V and J ends, which lost 5 bases and 9 bases, there was a span of 23 bases. The CDR3 spans 16 residues. The germline V gene has CDR1 MGHRA and CDR2 YSYEKL. This chain's CDR3 is CASSLQDLIQTGEQFF. In nucleotides, the CDR3 is TGCGCCAGCAGCTTACAGGACCTAATTCAAACCGGTGAGCAGTTCTTC.

The genes are TRBV7-2 and TRBJ2-3, with TRBD2 as a possible D gene (6 bases). CDR3 size: 16 residues. V gave up 4 bases and J gave up 7 bases, with 21 bases separating them. Germline V gives CDR1 SGHTA, CDR2 FQGNSA. The CDR3 is CASSSPPGLRDYTQYF. The CDR3 DNA reads TGTGCCAGCAGCTCTCCCCCGGGACTCCGGGACTATACGCAGTATTTT.

The chain carries TRBV7-6 and TRBJ2-1, with D possibly TRBD2 on 5 matching bases. CDR3 length: 14 residues. Germline CDR1 SGHVS, CDR2 FNYEAQ. V lost 1 base to trimming and J lost 6 bases, with 10 bases between them. The CDR3 is CASSLESGPNEQFF. CDR3 nucleotides: TGTGCCAGCAGCTTAGAGAGCGGTCCCAATGAGCAGTTCTTC.

V is TRBV19 and J is TRBJ1-1, with a possible D match to TRBD1 (5 bases). Per the germline V gene, CDR1 is LNHDA and CDR2 is SQIVND (reference sequence). V was pared by 5 bases and J by 1 base, with 8 bases between. CDR3 length: 13 residues. The CDR3 protein is CASSGQGNTEAFF. In nucleotides, the CDR3 is TGTGCCAGTAGTGGCCAGGGGAACACTGAAGCTTTCTTT.

The chain employs TRBV6-5 and TRBJ2-1; TRBD2 aligns across 7 bases. Trimming took 0 bases from V and 10 from J; bases not matched to a gene: 6. The CDR3 is 14 amino acids. Germline V gene data show CDR1 as MNHEY and CDR2 as SVGAGI. The CDR3 DNA reads as TGTGCCAGCAGTTACTCGAAACCGGGGGGAGAGCAGTTCTTC. Its translation: CASSYSKPGGEQFF.

The chain has TRBV7-9 and TRBJ2-3, with a weak D call TRBD2 (5 bases). The CDR3 covers 15 residues. Between the trimmed V and J ends, which lost 7 bases and 4 bases, there was a span of 18 bases. Germline V gene sequence: CDR1 SEHNR, CDR2 FQNEAQ (reference sequence). CDR3 coding DNA: TGTGCCAGCACCCCTTCCTCCGAGGGAGCAGATACGCAGTATTTT. Protein product: CASTPSSEGADTQYF. Based on the CDR3 plus reference TRBV7-9 and TRBJ2-3, the full variable domain is DTGVSQNPRHKITKRGQNVTFRCDPISEHNRLYWYRQTLGQGPEFLTYFQNEAQLEKSRLLSDRFSAERPKGSFSTLEIQRTEQGDSAMYLCASTPSSEGADTQYFGPGTRLTVL.

The chain carries TRBV4-3 and TRBJ2-3; 8 bases match TRBD2. The CDR3 covers 15 residues. The ends lost 0 bases at V and 4 bases at J; junction bases unmatched: 3. The germline V gene encodes CDR1 LGHNA and CDR2 YSLEER. The CDR3 here is CASSQDRGGPDTQYF. In DNA, the CDR3 is TGCGCCAGCAGCCAAGATCGGGGGGGACCAGATACGCAGTATTTT.

The chain couples TRBV15 to TRBJ2-7; tentative D call: TRBD1 (6 bases). The CDR3 length is 14 residues. Trimming removed 5 bases from V and 2 bases from J, with 13 bases in between. CDR1 LNHNV and CDR2 YYDKDF come from the germline V gene (reference sequence). The CDR3 bases are TGTGCCACCAGCGAACAGGGCCGCGCCTACGAGCAGTACTTC. This translates into CATSEQGRAYEQYF.

The V and J genes are TRBV6-1 and TRBJ2-2, with D tentatively TRBD2 (7 bases). The CDR3 totals 16 residues. V was cut by 3 bases and J by 0 bases, with 11 bases left in between. Germline-derived CDR1 and CDR2 are MNHNS and SASEGT. In DNA, the CDR3 is TGTGCCAGCAGTGATGGAGGGGGGGCGAACACCGGGGAGCTGTTTTTT. Amino acids: CASSDGGGANTGELFF.

CDR3 DNA: TGCGCCAGCAGCACAGGACAGGGAAATGAAAAACTGTTTTTT. Translating it yields CASSTGQGNEKLFF. The rearrangement joins TRBV5-1 to TRBJ1-4; 8 positions agree with TRBD1. J was trimmed by 5 bases and V by 4 bases; bases with no gene match: 4. Germline-derived CDR1 and CDR2 are SGHRS and YFSETQ. This CDR3 contains 14 residues. The complete variable domain, with remaining parts taken from reference TRBV5-1 and TRBJ1-4, reads KAGVTQTPRYLIKTRGQQVTLSCSPISGHRSVSWYQQTPGQGLQFLFEYFSETQRNKGNFPGRFSGRQFSNSRSEMNVSTLELGDSALYLCASSTGQGNEKLFFGSGTQLSVL.